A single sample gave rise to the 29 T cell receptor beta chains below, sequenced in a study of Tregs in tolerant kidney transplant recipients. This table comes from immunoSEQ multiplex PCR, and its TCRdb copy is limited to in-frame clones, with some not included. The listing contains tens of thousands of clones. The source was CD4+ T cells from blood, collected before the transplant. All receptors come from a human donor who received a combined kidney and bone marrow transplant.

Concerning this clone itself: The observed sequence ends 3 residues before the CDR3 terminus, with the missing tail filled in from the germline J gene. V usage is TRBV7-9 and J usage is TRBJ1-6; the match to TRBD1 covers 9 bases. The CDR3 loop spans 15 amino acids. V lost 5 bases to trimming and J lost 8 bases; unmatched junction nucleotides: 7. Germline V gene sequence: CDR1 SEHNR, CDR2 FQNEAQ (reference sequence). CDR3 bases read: TGTGCCAGCAGCGTAATGACAGGGGGGGATTCACCC. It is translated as CASSVMTGGDSP. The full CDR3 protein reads CASSVMTGGDSPLHF.

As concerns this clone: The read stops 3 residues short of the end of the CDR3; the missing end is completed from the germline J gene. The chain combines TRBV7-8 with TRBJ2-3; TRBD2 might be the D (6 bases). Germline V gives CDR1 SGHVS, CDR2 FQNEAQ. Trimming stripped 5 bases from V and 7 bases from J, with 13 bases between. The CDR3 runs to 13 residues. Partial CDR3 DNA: TGTGCCAGCAGCCCTCTGGGGGGAAATACG. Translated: CASSPLGGNT. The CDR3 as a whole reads CASSPLGGNTQYF.

The sequenced CDR3 bases are TGTGCCAGCAGCTACGGTGTATCCTACGAG. Its translation: CASSYGVSYE. The full CDR3 protein reads CASSYGVSYEQYF. The rearrangement uses TRBV2 and TRBJ2-7; D is ambiguous. The read ends 3 residues before the CDR3 terminus; that terminus is restored from the germline J gene. Germline-derived CDR1 and CDR2 are SNHLY and FYNNEI. This CDR3 has 13 amino acids. The V and J ends lost 6 bases and 1 base respectively, with 10 bases between them.

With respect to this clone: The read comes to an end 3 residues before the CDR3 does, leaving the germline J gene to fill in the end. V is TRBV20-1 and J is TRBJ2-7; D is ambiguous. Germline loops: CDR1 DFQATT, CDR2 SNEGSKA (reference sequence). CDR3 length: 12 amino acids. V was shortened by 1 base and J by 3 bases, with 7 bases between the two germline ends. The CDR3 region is CSARGHNYEQYF. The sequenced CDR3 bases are TGCAGTGCTAGAGGGCACAACTACGAG.

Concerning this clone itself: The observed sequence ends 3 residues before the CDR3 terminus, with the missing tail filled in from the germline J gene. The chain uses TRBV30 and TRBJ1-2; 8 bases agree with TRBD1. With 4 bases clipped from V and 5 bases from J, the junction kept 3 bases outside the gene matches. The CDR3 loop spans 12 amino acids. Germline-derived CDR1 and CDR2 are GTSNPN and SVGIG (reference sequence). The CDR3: CAWTGGEYGYTF. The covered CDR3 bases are TGTGCCTGGACAGGGGGCGAGTATGGC.

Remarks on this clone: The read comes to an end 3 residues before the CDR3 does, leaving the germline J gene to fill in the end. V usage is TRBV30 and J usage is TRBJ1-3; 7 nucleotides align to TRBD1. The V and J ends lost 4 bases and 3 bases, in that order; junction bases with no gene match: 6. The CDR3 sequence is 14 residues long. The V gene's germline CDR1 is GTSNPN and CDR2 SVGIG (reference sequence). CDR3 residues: CAWTGQLIGNTIYF. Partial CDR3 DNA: TGTGCCTGGACGGGACAGCTAATTGGAAACACC.

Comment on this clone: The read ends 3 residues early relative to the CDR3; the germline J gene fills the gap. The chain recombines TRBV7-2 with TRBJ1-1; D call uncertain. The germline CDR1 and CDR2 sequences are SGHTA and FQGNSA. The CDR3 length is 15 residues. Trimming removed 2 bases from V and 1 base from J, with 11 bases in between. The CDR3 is CASSLISAGNTEAFF. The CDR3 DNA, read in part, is TGTGCCAGCAGCTTAATAAGTGCAGGGAACACTGAA.

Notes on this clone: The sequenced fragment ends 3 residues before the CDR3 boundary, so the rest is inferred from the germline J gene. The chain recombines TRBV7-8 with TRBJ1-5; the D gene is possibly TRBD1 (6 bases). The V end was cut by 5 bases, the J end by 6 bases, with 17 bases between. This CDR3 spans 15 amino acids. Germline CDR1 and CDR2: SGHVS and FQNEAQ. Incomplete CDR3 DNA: TGTGCCAGCAGCGAAAGGGGCGGCAGGGGTCAGCCC. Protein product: CASSERGGRGQP. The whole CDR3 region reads CASSERGGRGQPQHF. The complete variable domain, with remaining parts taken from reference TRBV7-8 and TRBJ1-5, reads GAGVSQSPRYKVAKRGQDVALRCDPISGHVSLFWYQQALGQGPEFLTYFQNEAQLDKSGLPSDRFFAERPEGSVSTLKIQRTQQEDSAVYLCASSERGGRGQPQHFGDGTRLSIL.

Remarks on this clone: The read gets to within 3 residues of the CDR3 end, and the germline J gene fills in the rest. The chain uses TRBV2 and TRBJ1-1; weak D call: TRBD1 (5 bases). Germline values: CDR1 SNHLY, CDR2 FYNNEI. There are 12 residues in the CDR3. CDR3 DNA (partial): TGTGCCAGCAGTCTACGGGGGATACAA. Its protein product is CASSLRGIQ. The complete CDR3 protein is CASSLRGIQAFF.

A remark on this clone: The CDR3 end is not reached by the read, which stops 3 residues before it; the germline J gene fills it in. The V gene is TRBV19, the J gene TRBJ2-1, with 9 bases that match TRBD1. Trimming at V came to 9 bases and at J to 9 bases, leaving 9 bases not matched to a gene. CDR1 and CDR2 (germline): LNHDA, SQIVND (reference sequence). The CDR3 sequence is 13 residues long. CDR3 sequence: CASAPGQGIEQFF. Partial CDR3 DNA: TGTGCCAGCGCCCCGGGACAGGGAATTGAG. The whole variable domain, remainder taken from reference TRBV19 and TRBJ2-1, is DGGITQSPKYLFRKEGQNVTLSCEQNLNHDAMYWYRQDPGQGLRLIYYSQIVNDFQKGDIAEGYSVSREKKESFPLTVTSAQKNPTAFYLCASAPGQGIEQFFGPGTRLTVL.

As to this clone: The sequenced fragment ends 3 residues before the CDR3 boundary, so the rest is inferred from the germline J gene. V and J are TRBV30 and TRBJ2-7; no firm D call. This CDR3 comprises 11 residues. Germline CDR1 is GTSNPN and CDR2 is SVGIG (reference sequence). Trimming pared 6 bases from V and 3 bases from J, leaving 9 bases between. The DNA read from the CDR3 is TGTGCCTGCGTACAGCTCTACGAG. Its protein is CACVQLYE. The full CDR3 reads CACVQLYEQYF.

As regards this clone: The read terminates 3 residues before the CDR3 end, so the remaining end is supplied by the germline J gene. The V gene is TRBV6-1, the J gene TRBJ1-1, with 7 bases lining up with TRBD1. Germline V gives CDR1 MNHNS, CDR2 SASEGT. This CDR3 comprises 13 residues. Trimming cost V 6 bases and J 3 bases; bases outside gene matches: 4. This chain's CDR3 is CASREQGYTEAFF. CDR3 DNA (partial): TGTGCCAGCAGGGAACAGGGGTACACTGAA.

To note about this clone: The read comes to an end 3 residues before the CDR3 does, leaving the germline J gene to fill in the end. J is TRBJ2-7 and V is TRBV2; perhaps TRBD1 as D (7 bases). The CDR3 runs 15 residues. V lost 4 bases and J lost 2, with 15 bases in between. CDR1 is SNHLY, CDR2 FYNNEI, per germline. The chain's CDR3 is CASSGQGGRTYEQYF. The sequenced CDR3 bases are TGTGCCAGCAGTGGACAGGGAGGTAGGACCTACGAG.

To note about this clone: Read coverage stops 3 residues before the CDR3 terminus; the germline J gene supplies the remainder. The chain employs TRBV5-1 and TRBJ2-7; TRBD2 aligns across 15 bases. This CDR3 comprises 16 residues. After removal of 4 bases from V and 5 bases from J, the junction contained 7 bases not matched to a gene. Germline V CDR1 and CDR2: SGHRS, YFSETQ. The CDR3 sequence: CASSRPGLAGGHEQYF. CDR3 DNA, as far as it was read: TGCGCCAGCAGCCGACCGGGACTAGCGGGAGGTCACGAG.

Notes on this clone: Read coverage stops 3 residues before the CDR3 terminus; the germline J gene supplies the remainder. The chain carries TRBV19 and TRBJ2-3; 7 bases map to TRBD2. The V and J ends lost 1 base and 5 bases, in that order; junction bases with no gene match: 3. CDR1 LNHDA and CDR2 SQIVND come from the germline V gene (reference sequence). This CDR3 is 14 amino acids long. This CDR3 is CASSIAGGQDTQYF. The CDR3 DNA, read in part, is TGTGCCAGTAGTATAGCGGGAGGACAAGATACG.

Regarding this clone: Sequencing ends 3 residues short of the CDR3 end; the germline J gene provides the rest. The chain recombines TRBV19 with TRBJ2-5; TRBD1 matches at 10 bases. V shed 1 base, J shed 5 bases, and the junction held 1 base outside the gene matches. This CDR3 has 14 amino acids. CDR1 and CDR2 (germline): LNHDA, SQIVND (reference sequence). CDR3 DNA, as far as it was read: TGTGCCAGTAGTATAGGACAGGGGGCCGAGACC. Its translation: CASSIGQGAET. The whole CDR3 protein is CASSIGQGAETQYF.

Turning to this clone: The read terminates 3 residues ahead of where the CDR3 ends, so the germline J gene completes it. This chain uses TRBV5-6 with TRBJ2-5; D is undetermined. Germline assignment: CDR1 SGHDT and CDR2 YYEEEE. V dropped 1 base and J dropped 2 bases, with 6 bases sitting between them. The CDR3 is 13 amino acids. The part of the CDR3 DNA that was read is TGTGCCAGCAGCTTGTGGCAGCAAGAGACC. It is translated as CASSLWQQET. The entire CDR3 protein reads CASSLWQQETQYF.

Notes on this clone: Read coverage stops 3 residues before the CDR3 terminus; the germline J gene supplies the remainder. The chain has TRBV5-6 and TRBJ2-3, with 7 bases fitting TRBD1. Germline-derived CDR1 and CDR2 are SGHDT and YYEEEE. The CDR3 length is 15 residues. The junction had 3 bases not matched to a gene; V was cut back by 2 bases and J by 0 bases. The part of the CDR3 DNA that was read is TGTGCCAGCAGCTTAGGGGGCGGTAGCACAGATACG. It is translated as CASSLGGGSTDT. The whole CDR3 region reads CASSLGGGSTDTQYF.

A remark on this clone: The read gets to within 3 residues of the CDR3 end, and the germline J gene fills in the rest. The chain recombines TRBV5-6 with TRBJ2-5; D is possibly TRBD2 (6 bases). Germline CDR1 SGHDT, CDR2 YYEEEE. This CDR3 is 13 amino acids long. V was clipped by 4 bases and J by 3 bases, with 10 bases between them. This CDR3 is CASSVRGKETQYF. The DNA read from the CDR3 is TGTGCCAGCAGCGTACGCGGGAAAGAGACC. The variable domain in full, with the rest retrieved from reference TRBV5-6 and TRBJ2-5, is DAGVTQSPTHLIKTRGQQVTLRCSPKSGHDTVSWYQQALGQGPQFIFQYYEEEERQRGNFPDRFSGHQFPNYSSELNVNALLLGDSALYLCASSVRGKETQYFGPGTRLLVL.

Partial CDR3 DNA: TGTGCCAGCAGGCGGACTAGCGGGTACTCCTACGAG. The encoded protein is CASRRTSGYSYE. The whole CDR3 protein reads CASRRTSGYSYEQYF. V and J are TRBV6-2 or TRBV6-3 and TRBJ2-7, with 11 bases fitting TRBD2. The missing CDR3 end, 3 residues past where the read stops, is filled in from the germline J gene. The CDR3 spans 15 residues. V was clipped by 6 bases and J by 0 bases; unmatched bases: 4. Per the germline V gene, CDR1 is MNHEY and CDR2 is SVGEGT.

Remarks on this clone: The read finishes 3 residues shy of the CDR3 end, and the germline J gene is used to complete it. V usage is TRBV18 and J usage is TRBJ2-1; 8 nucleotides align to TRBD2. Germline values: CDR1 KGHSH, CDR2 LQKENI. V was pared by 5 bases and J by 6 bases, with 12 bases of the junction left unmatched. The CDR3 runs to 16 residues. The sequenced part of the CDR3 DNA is TGTGCCAGCTCAAGGCAGGAACTAGCGGCCATCAATGAG. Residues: CASSRQELAAINE. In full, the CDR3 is CASSRQELAAINEQFF. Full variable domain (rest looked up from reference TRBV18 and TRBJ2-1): NAGVMQNPRHLVRRRGQEARLRCSPMKGHSHVYWYRQLPEEGLKFMVYLQKENIIDESGMPKERFSAEFPKEGPSILRIQQVVRGDSAAYFCASSRQELAAINEQFFGPGTRLTVL.

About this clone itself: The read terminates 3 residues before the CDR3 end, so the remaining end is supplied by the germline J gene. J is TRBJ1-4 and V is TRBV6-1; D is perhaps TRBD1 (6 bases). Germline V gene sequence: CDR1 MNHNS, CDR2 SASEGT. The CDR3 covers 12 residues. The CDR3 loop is CASSGRTVKLFF. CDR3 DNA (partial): TGTGCCAGCAGTGGACGGACAGTCAAA.

CDR3 DNA (partial): TGTGCCAGCAGGGCCGGGACTAGCGGGAACTACGAG. As protein: CASRAGTSGNYE. The complete CDR3 sequence is CASRAGTSGNYEQYF. The V gene is TRBV6-2 or TRBV6-3, the J gene TRBJ2-7; 13 bases fit TRBD2. The CDR3 end falls 3 residues outside the read, so it is completed with the germline J gene. Germline CDR1 reads MNHEY; CDR2 reads SVGEGT. The junction had 5 bases not matched to a gene; V was cut back by 6 bases and J by 3 bases. The CDR3 has 15 amino acids.

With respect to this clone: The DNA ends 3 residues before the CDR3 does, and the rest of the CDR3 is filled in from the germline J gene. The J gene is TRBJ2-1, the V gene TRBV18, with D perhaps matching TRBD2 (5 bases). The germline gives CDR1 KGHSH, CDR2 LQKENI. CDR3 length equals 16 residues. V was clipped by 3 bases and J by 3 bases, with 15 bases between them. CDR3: CASSPQLDTIYNEQFF. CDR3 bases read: TGTGCCAGCTCACCCCAACTAGATACGATCTACAATGAG.

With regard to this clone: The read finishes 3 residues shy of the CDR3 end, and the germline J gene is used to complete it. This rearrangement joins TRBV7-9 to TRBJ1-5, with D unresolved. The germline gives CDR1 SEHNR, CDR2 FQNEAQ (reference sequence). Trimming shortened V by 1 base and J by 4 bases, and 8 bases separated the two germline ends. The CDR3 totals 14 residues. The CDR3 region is CASSLDAGNQPQHF. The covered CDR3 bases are TGTGCCAGCAGCTTAGATGCAGGAAATCAGCCC.

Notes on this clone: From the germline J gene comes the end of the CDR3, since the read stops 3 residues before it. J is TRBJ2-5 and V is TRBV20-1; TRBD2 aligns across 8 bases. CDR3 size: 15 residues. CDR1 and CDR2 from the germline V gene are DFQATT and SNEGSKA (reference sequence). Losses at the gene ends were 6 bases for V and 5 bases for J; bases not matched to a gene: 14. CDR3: CSALVVAGGRETQYF. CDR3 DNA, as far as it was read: TGCAGTGCCCTTGTAGTCGCGGGAGGTAGGGAGACC.

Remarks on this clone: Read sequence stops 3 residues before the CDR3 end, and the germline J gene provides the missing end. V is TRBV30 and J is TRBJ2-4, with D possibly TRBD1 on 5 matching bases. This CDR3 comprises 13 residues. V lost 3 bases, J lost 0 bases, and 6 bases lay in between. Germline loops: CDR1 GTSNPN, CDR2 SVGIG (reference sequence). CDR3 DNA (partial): TGTGCCTGGAGCGGACAAGCCAAAAACATT. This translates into CAWSGQAKNI. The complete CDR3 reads CAWSGQAKNIQYF.

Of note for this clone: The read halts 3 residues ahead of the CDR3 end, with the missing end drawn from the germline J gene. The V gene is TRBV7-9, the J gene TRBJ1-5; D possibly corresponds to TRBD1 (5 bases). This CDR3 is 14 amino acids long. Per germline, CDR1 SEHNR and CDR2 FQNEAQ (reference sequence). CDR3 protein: CASSLALEGLPQHF. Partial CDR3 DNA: TGTGCCAGCAGCTTAGCACTTGAGGGGCTACCC.

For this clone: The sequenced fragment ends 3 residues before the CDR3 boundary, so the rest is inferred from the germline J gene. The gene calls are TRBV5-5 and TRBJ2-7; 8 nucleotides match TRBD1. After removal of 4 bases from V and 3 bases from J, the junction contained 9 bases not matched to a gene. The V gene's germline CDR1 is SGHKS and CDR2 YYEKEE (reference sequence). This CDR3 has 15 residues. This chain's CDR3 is CASSRTGGAVYEQYF. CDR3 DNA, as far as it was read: TGTGCCAGCAGCCGAACAGGGGGTGCCGTCTACGAG.